The rows below give T cell receptor beta chains drawn from one sample of a study of cytomegalovirus exposure and HLA in healthy donors. Produced via immunoSEQ multiplex PCR; TCRdb's table is partial and in-frame only. Found here are about 140,000 clones, around four fifths of them singletons; the top ten hold roughly 29%. Material: PBMCs. All receptors derive from a man aged 25 to 45 in good health and CMV-seropositive. The CDR3 runs from the conserved cysteine through the conserved F or W. A D gene is named only where the DNA matches it firmly. Size tells how often a clone was seen (once, few, many) or the class of an expanded clone, and some rows leave it out.

J: TRBJ2-2
V: TRBV5-6
size: .
D: .
CDR3: CASSTGINTGELFF
DNA: TGTGCCAGCAGCACCGGGATAAACACCGGGGAGCTGTTTTTT

J: TRBJ2-3
V: TRBV4-2
size: .
D: TRBD2
CDR3: CASSPLSGVTDTQYF
DNA: TGTGCCAGCAGCCCTCTTAGCGGGGTAACAGATACGCAGTATTTT

J: TRBJ2-2
V: TRBV15
size: .
D: TRBD1
CDR3: CATSPPGQANTGELFF
DNA: TGTGCCACCAGCCCTCCGGGACAGGCGAACACCGGGGAGCTGTTTTTT

J: TRBJ2-1
V: TRBV6-5
size: once
D: TRBD2
CDR3: CASSPGTSGYNEQFF
DNA: TGTGCCAGCAGTCCCGGGACTAGCGGATACAATGAGCAGTTCTTC

J: TRBJ2-3
V: TRBV9
size: .
D: .
CDR3: CASSHTDTQYF
DNA: TGTGCCAGCAGCCATACAGATACGCAGTATTTT

J: TRBJ1-1
V: TRBV29-1
size: .
D: .
CDR3: CSVAEGNTEAFF
DNA: TGCAGCGTTGCGGAGGGGAACACTGAAGCTTTCTTT

J: TRBJ2-5
V: TRBV9
size: .
D: .
CDR3: CASSVVAGGETQYF
DNA: TGTGCCAGCAGCGTAGTTGCAGGGGGGGAGACCCAGTACTTC

J: TRBJ2-2
V: TRBV6-1
size: .
D: TRBD1
CDR3: CATRTTGSGELFF
DNA: TGTGCCACAAGAACGACAGGGTCCGGGGAGCTGTTTTTT

J: TRBJ2-1
V: TRBV10-1
size: .
D: .
CDR3: CASSDRGGRGEQFF
DNA: TGCGCCAGCAGCGACAGGGGCGGGAGGGGCGAGCAGTTCTTC

J: TRBJ1-2
V: TRBV13
size: .
D: .
CDR3: CASSLYYDGYTF
DNA: TGTGCCAGCAGCCTATATTATGATGGCTACACCTTC

J: TRBJ2-5
V: TRBV30
size: .
D: .
CDR3: CAWSVGHGGETQYF
DNA: TGTGCCTGGAGTGTCGGACACGGAGGGGAGACCCAGTACTTC

J: TRBJ2-1
V: TRBV28
size: .
D: TRBD2
CDR3: CASSLSASGYNEQFF
DNA: TGTGCCAGCAGTTTATCGGCTAGCGGGTACAATGAGCAGTTCTTC

J: TRBJ2-7
V: TRBV11-2
size: .
D: TRBD2
CDR3: CASSLIAGGPPSPYEQYF
DNA: TGTGCCAGCAGCTTAATAGCGGGAGGGCCTCCGAGCCCCTACGAGCAGTACTTC

J: TRBJ1-1
V: TRBV18
size: .
D: .
CDR3: CASSPWGEGLAGDTEAFF
DNA: TGTGCCAGCTCACCATGGGGCGAAGGTCTTGCGGGGGACACTGAAGCTTTCTTT

J: TRBJ2-7
V: TRBV11-2
size: .
D: TRBD2
CDR3: CASSPSGVETLSREQYF
DNA: TGTGCCAGCAGCCCCAGCGGGGTTGAAACTTTGTCGCGCGAGCAGTACTTC

J: TRBJ1-2
V: TRBV5-5
size: .
D: TRBD1
CDR3: CASSRGTGGFNYGYTF
DNA: TGTGCCAGCAGCCGTGGGACAGGGGGCTTTAACTATGGCTACACCTTC

J: TRBJ1-1
V: TRBV7-9
size: .
D: TRBD1
CDR3: CASSPGGTEAFF
DNA: TGTGCCAGCAGCCCAGGGGGCACTGAAGCTTTCTTT

J: TRBJ1-1
V: TRBV5-1
size: .
D: TRBD1
CDR3: CASSPNPLGGLFSGAFF
DNA: TGCGCCAGCAGCCCGAATCCCTTAGGGGGCTTGTTTTCGGGAGCTTTCTTT

J: TRBJ1-5
V: TRBV5-1
size: .
D: TRBD1
CDR3: CASSSGQDSNQPQHF
DNA: TGCGCCAGCAGTTCCGGACAGGATAGCAATCAGCCCCAGCATTTT

J: TRBJ1-2
V: TRBV9
size: few
D: .
CDR3: CASTAGGGPSGYTF
DNA: TGTGCCAGCACCGCCGGTGGGGGCCCCAGCGGCTACACCTTC

J: TRBJ2-2
V: TRBV27
size: .
D: TRBD2
CDR3: CASSRGLAGVVTGELFF
DNA: TGTGCCAGCAGTCGGGGACTAGCGGGAGTGGTCACCGGGGAGCTGTTTTTT